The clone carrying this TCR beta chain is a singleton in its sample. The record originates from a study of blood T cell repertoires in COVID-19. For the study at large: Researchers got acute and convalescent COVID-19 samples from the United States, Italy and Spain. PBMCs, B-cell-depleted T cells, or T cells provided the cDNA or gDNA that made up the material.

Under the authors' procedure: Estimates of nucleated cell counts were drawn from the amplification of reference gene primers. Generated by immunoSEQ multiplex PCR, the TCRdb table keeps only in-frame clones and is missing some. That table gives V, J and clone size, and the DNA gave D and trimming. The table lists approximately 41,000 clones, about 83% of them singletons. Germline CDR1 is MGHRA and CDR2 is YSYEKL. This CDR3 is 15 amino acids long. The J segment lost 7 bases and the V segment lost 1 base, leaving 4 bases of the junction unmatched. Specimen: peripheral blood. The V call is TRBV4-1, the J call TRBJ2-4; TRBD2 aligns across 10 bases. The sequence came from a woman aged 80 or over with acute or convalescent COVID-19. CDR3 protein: CASSQGGAGGNIQYF. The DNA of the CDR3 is TGCGCCAGCAGCCAAGGAGGAGCGGGGGGGAACATTCAGTACTTC.